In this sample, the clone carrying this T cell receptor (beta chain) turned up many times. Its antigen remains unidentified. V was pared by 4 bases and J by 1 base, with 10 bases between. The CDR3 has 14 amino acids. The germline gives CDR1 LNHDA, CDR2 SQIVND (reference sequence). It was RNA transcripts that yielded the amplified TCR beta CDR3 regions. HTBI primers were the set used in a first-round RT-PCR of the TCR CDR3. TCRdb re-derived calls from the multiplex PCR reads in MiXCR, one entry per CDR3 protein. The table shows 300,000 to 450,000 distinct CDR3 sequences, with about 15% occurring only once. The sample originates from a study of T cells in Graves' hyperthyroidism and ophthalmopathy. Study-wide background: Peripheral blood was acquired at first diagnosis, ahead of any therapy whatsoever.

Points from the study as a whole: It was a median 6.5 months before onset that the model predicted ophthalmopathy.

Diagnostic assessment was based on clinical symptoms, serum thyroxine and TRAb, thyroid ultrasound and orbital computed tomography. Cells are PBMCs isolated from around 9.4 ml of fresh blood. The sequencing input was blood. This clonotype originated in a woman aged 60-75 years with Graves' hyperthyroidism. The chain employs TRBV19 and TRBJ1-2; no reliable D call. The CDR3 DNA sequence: TGTGCCAGTAGTACAGGCACCTATAACTATGGCTACACCTTC. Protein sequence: CASSTGTYNYGYTF.